This TCR beta chain appears in the sequencing data of a study of identical twins. In germline, CDR1 is DFQATT, CDR2 SNEGSKA (reference sequence). The CDR3 sequence is 15 residues long. V lost 1 base to trimming and J lost 2 bases, with 12 bases between them. TCRdb reprocessed the 5' RACE reads via MiXCR and lists one record per CDR3 protein. The table records roughly 250,000 distinct CDR3 sequences, about 14% of them present only once. There are a few counts of this clonotype. Sequencing was performed on memory (CD45RO+) T cells sorted from blood. The gene calls are TRBV20-1 and TRBJ2-4; perhaps TRBD2 as D (6 bases). The TCR sequence derives from a woman aged 18-29 years in good health. The CDR3, as DNA: TGCAGTGCTAGAGCGGGAGCTTTAACCAAAAACATTCAGTACTTC. Protein product: CSARAGALTKNIQYF.